The present T cell receptor beta chain was sequenced within a study of T cell repertoires in cytomegalovirus infection. Comments on this clonotype: The antigen remains undetermined.

TCRdb analysed the reads with MiXCR anew, one entry per CDR3 protein. The profile shows about 78,000 distinct CDR3 sequences, about 37% of them singletons. The sequencing used CD8+ T cells from cultured PBMCs, collected from culture after CMV antigen stimulation. The receptor's source is a human donor in good health (CMV status not recorded). Some clones in this sample may be carry-over from other donors' samples.

The CDR3 loop reads CASKPGLDTQYF. In nucleotides, the CDR3 is TGTGCCAGCAAACCGGGTTTAGATACGCAGTATTTT. V gene TRBV12-3 or TRBV12-4 combines with J gene TRBJ2-3, with D uncertain. Trimming pared 7 bases from V and 5 bases from J, leaving 10 bases between. This CDR3 has 12 amino acids.